This passage covers 22 T cell receptor beta chains from one sample sequenced in a study of T cell responses to AZD1222 COVID-19 vaccine. Sequencing used immunoSEQ multiplex PCR; TCRdb keeps in-frame clones, though not all of them. The data contain roughly 120,000 clones, around 89% of them singletons. The input for sequencing was peripheral blood, taken on day 0 of AZD1222 vaccination. The receptors derive from an adult in good health.

CDR3 bases: TGTGCCAGCAGCGTAGGGGACAGTGGAAACACCATATATTTT. Amino acids: CASSVGDSGNTIYF. This rearrangement joins TRBV9 to TRBJ1-3; 7 nucleotides agree with TRBD1. This CDR3 is 14 amino acids long. V shed 0 bases and J 3 bases; nucleotides not matched to a gene: 0. The germline gives CDR1 SGDLS, CDR2 YYNGEE.

The chain carries TRBV11-3 and TRBJ2-7; 9 nucleotides align to TRBD1. Trimming cost V 8 bases and J 2 bases; bases outside gene matches: 10. This CDR3 region has 15 residues. From germline, CDR1 is SGHNT and CDR2 YENEEA. The CDR3 DNA follows: TGTGCCAGCGGGAGGTCCGGGACAGGGACCTACGAGCAGTACTTC. Translated: CASGRSGTGTYEQYF. The variable domain in full, completed from reference TRBV11-3 and TRBJ2-7, reads EAGVVQSPRYKIIEKKQPVAFWCNPISGHNTLYWYLQNLGQGPELLIRYENEEAVDDSQLPKDRFSAERLKGVDSTLKIQPAELGDSAVYLCASGRSGTGTYEQYFGPGTRLTVT.

The chain employs TRBV21-1 and TRBJ2-1; the D call of TRBD1 is as the table states it, not checked on the DNA. TRBV21-1 is annotated as a pseudogene. CDR3 size: 12 residues. CDR3 in DNA: TGTGCCAGCAGTTGCAGGGGCCATGAGCAGTTCTTC. Protein: CASSCRGHEQFF.

The J gene is TRBJ1-2, the V gene TRBV4-2, with D hard to call. This CDR3 spans 13 amino acids. Per germline, CDR1 LGHNA and CDR2 YNFKEQ. Trimming removed 4 bases from V and 6 bases from J, with 12 bases in between. The CDR3, as DNA: TGTGCCAGCAGCCCTCTCGGTGGAGATGGCTACACCTTC. It translates to CASSPLGGDGYTF.

The rearrangement joins TRBV2 to TRBJ1-2; 9 nucleotides line up with TRBD1. This CDR3 has 15 residues. CDR1 is SNHLY, CDR2 FYNNEI, per germline. V was pared by 6 bases and J by 8 bases, with 13 bases of the junction left unmatched. The CDR3 DNA reads as TGTGCCAGCAGACCGGGACAGGGACCCCGGGAGGGCTACACCTTC. Translating it yields CASRPGQGPREGYTF.

The V and J genes are TRBV5-1 and TRBJ2-3, with 12 bases lining up with TRBD2. Trimming cost V 4 bases and J 6 bases; bases outside gene matches: 9. Germline lookup yields CDR1 SGHRS and CDR2 YFSETQ. CDR3 length equals 16 residues. In nucleotides, the CDR3 is TGCGCCAGCAGCCAATTCCTAGCGGGGGGGACGGATACGCAGTATTTT. This sequence encodes CASSQFLAGGTDTQYF.

This clone was seen only a few times. J is TRBJ1-2 and V is TRBV27; D is uncertain. The CDR3 extends over 13 amino acids. CDR1 and CDR2 (germline): MNHEY, SMNVEV (reference sequence). CDR3 amino acids: CSSGEARMGGYTF. The CDR3 DNA follows: TGTTCCTCTGGGGAGGCGCGGATGGGAGGCTACACCTTC.

The chain has TRBV7-6 and TRBJ2-5, with D unresolved. The CDR3 loop spans 15 amino acids. Germline loops: CDR1 SGHVS, CDR2 FNYEAQ. V was shortened by 1 base and J by 5 bases, with 14 bases between the two germline ends. The CDR3 protein is CASSLEFLGVETQYF. In nucleotides, the CDR3 is TGTGCCAGCAGCTTAGAGTTCCTGGGCGTGGAGACCCAGTACTTC. Variable domain in full (rest from reference TRBV7-6 and TRBJ2-5): GAGVSQSPRYKVTKRGQDVALRCDPISGHVSLYWYRQALGQGPEFLTYFNYEAQQDKSGLPNDRFSAERPEGSISTLTIQRTEQRDSAMYRCASSLEFLGVETQYFGPGTRLLVL.

For the CDR3, the DNA is TGTGCCAGCAGCGTAGAGGGGCAGCCCTCTGGAAACACCATATATTTT. Its protein product is CASSVEGQPSGNTIYF. The J gene is TRBJ1-3, the V gene TRBV9; perhaps TRBD1 as D (5 bases). Trimming removed 0 bases at V and 0 bases at J, with 10 bases between. Per germline, CDR1 SGDLS and CDR2 YYNGEE. This CDR3 region has 16 residues.

CDR3 sequence (DNA): TGTGCCAGCAGGCCGACGGGGAACACTGAAGCTTTCTTT. Amino acids: CASRPTGNTEAFF. The chain uses TRBV6-5 and TRBJ1-1; D gene uncertain. Trimming pared 6 bases from V and 1 base from J, leaving 9 bases between. Germline V gene data show CDR1 as MNHEY and CDR2 as SVGAGI. This CDR3 spans 13 amino acids.

The CDR3 loop reads CAWTGQGDSPLHF. DNA for the CDR3: TGTGCCTGGACTGGACAGGGGGATTCACCCCTCCACTTT. The V gene is TRBV30, the J gene TRBJ1-6; 10 bases match TRBD1. Germline-derived CDR1 and CDR2 are GTSNPN and SVGIG (reference sequence). This CDR3 has 13 residues. With 4 bases clipped from V and 8 bases from J, the junction kept 2 bases outside the gene matches. The full variable domain, with the rest looked up from reference TRBV30 and TRBJ1-6, is SQTIHQWPATLVQPVGSPLSLECTVEGTSNPNLYWYRQAAGRGLQLLFYSVGIGQISSEVPQNLSASRPQDRQFILSSKKLLLSDSGFYLCAWTGQGDSPLHFGNGTRLTVT.

The genes are TRBV27 and TRBJ2-1; no clear D gene. This CDR3 has 14 amino acids. The V gene lost 7 bases and the J gene lost 0 bases, with 10 bases spanning the gap. CDR1 is MNHEY and CDR2 is SMNVEV in the germline V gene (reference sequence). CDR3 residues: CASTQDNSYNEQFF. The CDR3 nucleotides read TGTGCCAGCACCCAAGATAACTCCTACAATGAGCAGTTCTTC.

This clone was found once. This chain connects TRBV27 to TRBJ1-6; 11 bases map to TRBD1. Germline CDR1 MNHEY, CDR2 SMNVEV (reference sequence). CDR3 length equals 14 residues. Unmatched junction bases numbered 6, after V lost 6 bases and J lost 11 bases. CDR3 in DNA: TGTGCCAGCAGGTGGACAGGGGGCGGTGCACCCCTCCACTTT. Protein sequence: CASRWTGGGAPLHF.

The rearrangement joins TRBV5-1 to TRBJ2-2, with 8 nucleotides matching TRBD1. V was pared by 5 bases and J by 2 bases, with 8 bases of the junction left unmatched. The CDR3 covers 16 residues. The germline gives CDR1 SGHRS, CDR2 YFSETQ. The chain's CDR3 is CASRSGTGFNTGELFF. The CDR3 DNA reads as TGCGCCAGCAGGTCCGGGACAGGCTTTAACACCGGGGAGCTGTTTTTT.

The gene calls are TRBV12-3 or TRBV12-4 and TRBJ1-2, with D possibly matching TRBD1 (5 bases). The ends were cut back, 5 bases at V and 4 bases at J, with 11 bases in the middle. The CDR3 contains 13 residues. The CDR3 spells CASSEGLPYGYTF. In DNA form, the CDR3 reads TGTGCCAGCAGTGAGGGGTTACCCTATGGCTACACCTTC.

This chain connects TRBV6-4 to TRBJ1-1; D is unresolved. Per germline, CDR1 MRHNA and CDR2 SNTAGT. The CDR3 has 16 amino acids. The germline V and J ends were trimmed by 7 bases and 4 bases, with 22 bases remaining between them. The CDR3 is CASTLPHRPGATEAFF. CDR3 in DNA: TGTGCCAGCACCTTACCCCATCGGCCGGGAGCCACTGAAGCTTTCTTT.

The chain recombines TRBV6-2 or TRBV6-3 with TRBJ1-2; TRBD1 matches at 8 bases. The CDR3 consists of 16 residues. CDR1 and CDR2 from the germline V gene are MNHEY and SVGEGT. V lost 6 bases and J lost 2; bases outside the gene matches: 11. CDR3 sequence (DNA): TGTGCCAGCAGCACTTCCAGACAGGGGATCAACTATGGCTACACCTTC. Translated, it gives CASSTSRQGINYGYTF.

This clone was observed once. The chain couples TRBV29-1 to TRBJ2-7; TRBD1 is a possible D gene (6 bases). The CDR3 is 13 residues long. Germline loops: CDR1 SQVTM, CDR2 ANQGSEA. The ends were cut back, 4 bases at V and 0 bases at J, with 10 bases in the middle. CDR3 coding DNA: TGCAGCGTTGGGACAGTCGTCTCCTACGAGCAGTACTTC. Translated, it gives CSVGTVVSYEQYF.

V is TRBV7-6 and J is TRBJ1-1, with 7 nucleotides matching TRBD1. The junction had 13 bases not matched to a gene; V was cut back by 5 bases and J by 7 bases. The CDR3 is made up of 15 amino acids. Germline CDR1 SGHVS, CDR2 FNYEAQ. The CDR3 sequence is CASSQSTGKEGEAFF. The CDR3 DNA follows: TGTGCCAGCAGCCAGTCGACAGGGAAGGAGGGTGAAGCTTTCTTT.

A few counts support this clone. The rearrangement links TRBV15 to TRBJ2-3; TRBD1 agrees at 7 bases. V shed 0 bases, J shed 4 bases, and the junction held 4 bases outside the gene matches. CDR1 is LNHNV and CDR2 is YYDKDF in the germline V gene (reference sequence). This CDR3 contains 15 residues. CDR3 sequence (DNA): TGTGCCACCAGCAGAGATCGGCAGGGGGCAGATACGCAGTATTTT. This encodes CATSRDRQGADTQYF.

This sequence joins TRBV18 and TRBJ1-6; 10 positions match TRBD1. V was clipped by 5 bases and J by 10 bases; unmatched bases: 2. Germline V CDR1 and CDR2: KGHSH, LQKENI. This CDR3 has 13 residues. CDR3 in DNA: TGTGCCAGCTCAGGGACAGGGGACTCACCCCTCCACTTT. Translated: CASSGTGDSPLHF.

This rearrangement joins TRBV11-2 to TRBJ1-2; 8 bases are shared with TRBD1. Germline assignment: CDR1 SGHAT and CDR2 FQNNGV. J was trimmed by 7 bases and V by 5 bases; bases with no gene match: 15. This CDR3 has 16 residues. The CDR3 here is CASSPASLQGALGYTF. CDR3 coding DNA: TGTGCCAGCAGCCCGGCCTCATTGCAGGGGGCGCTTGGCTACACCTTC.